This T cell receptor beta chain was observed in a study of T cells after posttransplantation cyclophosphamide (dated by TCRdb to about 2016). Concerning the study at large: T cell repertoire reconstitution was tracked by TRB sequencing after myeloablative bone marrow transplantation in which posttransplantation cyclophosphamide was used as GVHD prophylaxis. Antigen receptor sequencing covered samples from about 40 PTCy-treated patients and around 15 of their related bone marrow donors. TRB sequencing was performed on blood from all 35 or so PTCy patients with 1-year posttransplant specimens. In 3 patients, up to about 3 additional blood samples taken between 2 and 5.2 years after transplant also underwent TRB sequencing, as did pretransplant blood from 4 patients. TRA and TRB clonality were tightly correlated in 9 samples, so subsequent TCR analyses focused on TRB only. Public TRB sequences were compared against a database of over 3,000 sequences linked to responses to pathogens, tumor antigens, self-antigens and alloantigens.

Results the study describes overall, beyond this receptor: Across around 40 patients, TRB clonality was highly associated with recipient CMV seropositivity and CMV reactivation, and diversity in PTCy patients was similar to diversity in CNI/methotrexate controls. Donor-recipient similarity was low at 1-2 months but increased during the first year, and donor CD8+ memory clones often dominated later blood repertoires. The TRB repertoires of T cells infiltrating skin or GI tract showed only limited overlap with the TRB repertoires of T cells in blood.

CDR1 is given as SGHRS and CDR2 as YFSETQ, both from the germline V gene. Measured from the cysteine to the phenylalanine, the CDR3 is 15 residues long. CDR3 DNA is the only sequence kept; it has 45 bases, read in frame from the first base. V trim: 4 bases; J trim: 4 bases; unmatched bases: 10. TRB sequencing was run on genomic DNA with either the immunoSEQ assay at survey resolution or the hsTCRB kit. From the authors' description of their analysis: The immunoSEQ software handled the initial read processing, while the LymphoSeq R package was used for the repertoire analyses. Clonality was computed as 1 minus normalized Shannon entropy, and a Gini coefficient was also calculated for each TRB dataset. Phenotypes of unsorted samples were inferred by mapping TRB sequences from sorted subsets of the recipient or donor onto the same recipient's unsorted samples. Here the immuneACCESS table is served through TCRdb, limited to in-frame sequences with V and J called. Missing clones are a known gap in these copies; in checked studies unresolved V genes cover under half, and the rest lacks a known reason. Clone size and V and J calls were adopted from that table, with D and trimming inferred from the DNA. The sample table holds 20,000 to 30,000 clones, of which about 82% were seen once. The top ten clonotypes cover 6.3% of the sample.

PTCy-treated patients were drawn from a prospective multi-institutional clinical trial. Mononuclear cells from peripheral blood and bone marrow were separated by Ficoll-Hypaque density centrifugation and then cryopreserved. As regards this clone: This receptor's antigen is unknown. Base qualities were left out, and no much larger clone turns up one base away.

This TCR was sampled from a woman aged 55-69 years with a blood cancer, CMV-positive, and with a related stem cell donor. This chain is built from TRBV5-1 and TRBJ2-7, with 8 bases in between that match TRBD2. Sequences were obtained from PBMCs. The sequenced DNA: TGCGCCAGCAGCGAAAGCGGGAGTCCCTTTTACGAGCAGTACTTC. This is translated as CASSESGSPFYEQYF.